Presented here are 29 T cell receptor beta chains from one specimen sequenced in a study of T cell responses to AZD1222 COVID-19 vaccine. Profiling relied on immunoSEQ multiplex PCR, and the TCRdb table lists in-frame clones only, not all of them. Of roughly 140,000 clones detected, 80% to 85% appear once; the ten largest clones hold approximately 4%. The sample consisted of peripheral blood, taken on day 0 of MenACWY control vaccination. These receptors all stem from an adult in good health.

This chain joins TRBV3-1 (or the pseudogene TRBV3-2) and TRBJ1-5; D unresolved. Between the trimmed V and J ends, which lost 4 bases and 4 bases, there was a span of 11 bases. The CDR3 contains 14 residues. Germline loops: CDR1 LGHDT, CDR2 YNNKEL (reference sequence). CDR3 coding DNA: TGTGCCAGCAGCCCCTCCGTGCAGAATCAGCCCCAGCATTTT. The encoded protein is CASSPSVQNQPQHF.

This clone was seen just once. The J gene is TRBJ2-2, the V gene TRBV7-2; no firm D call. V gave up 1 base and J gave up 6 bases, with 6 bases separating them. Germline CDR1 is SGHTA and CDR2 is FQGNSA. The CDR3 is 13 amino acids. CDR3 in DNA: TGTGCCAGCAGCTTAGGGCTCTCCGGGGAGCTGTTTTTT. Its translation: CASSLGLSGELFF.

The chain has TRBV19 and TRBJ2-7; maybe TRBD1 (6 bases). The V gene's germline CDR1 is LNHDA and CDR2 SQIVND (reference sequence). V lost 3 bases, J lost 0 bases, and 12 bases lay in between. The CDR3 sequence is 15 residues long. CDR3 in amino acids: CASSMRGQSSYEQYF. CDR3 nucleotides: TGTGCCAGTAGTATGCGCGGACAGAGCTCCTACGAGCAGTACTTC.

V and J are TRBV12-3 or TRBV12-4 and TRBJ2-1; D unclear. V lost 3 bases and J 15 bases, leaving 12 bases between the germline ends. The CDR3 length is 11 residues. The CDR3 region has the DNA TGTGCCAGCAGTTTTTCTGGGTCGATGTTCTTC. It specifies CASSFSGSMFF.

The chain links TRBV3-1 (or the pseudogene TRBV3-2) to TRBJ1-1; D not certain. CDR1 LGHDT and CDR2 YNNKEL come from the germline V gene (reference sequence). This CDR3 has 15 amino acids. Trimming removed 1 base at V and 0 bases at J, with 9 bases between. The DNA of the CDR3 is TGTGCCAGCAGCCAAGGTGCGGGCATGAACACTGAAGCTTTCTTT. Residues: CASSQGAGMNTEAFF.

The CDR3 region has the DNA TGTGCCAGCAGCCAAGGGTCCAACTATGGCTACACCTTC. It specifies CASSQGSNYGYTF. The chain combines TRBV3-1 (or the pseudogene TRBV3-2) with TRBJ1-2; D uncertain. Per germline, CDR1 LGHDT and CDR2 YNNKEL (reference sequence). The CDR3 is 13 amino acids. V lost 1 base and J lost 2, with 5 bases in between.

This rearrangement joins TRBV2 to TRBJ2-4; 8 nucleotides align to TRBD1. CDR1 SNHLY and CDR2 FYNNEI come from the germline V gene. The V and J ends lost 5 bases and 5 bases, in that order; junction bases with no gene match: 11. The CDR3 is made up of 16 amino acids. The DNA of the CDR3 is TGTGCCAGCAGTTCTCAGGACAGGGCTTTTCAAAACATTCAGTACTTC. This sequence encodes CASSSQDRAFQNIQYF.

The V and J genes are TRBV7-9 and TRBJ2-4; D unresolved. Deletions cut 1 base from V and 0 bases from J, with 7 bases between. Per the germline V gene, CDR1 is SEHNR and CDR2 is FQNEAQ (reference sequence). CDR3 length equals 15 residues. This CDR3 reads CASSLEELAKNIQYF. In nucleotides, the CDR3 is TGTGCCAGCAGCTTAGAGGAACTAGCCAAAAACATTCAGTACTTC.

CDR3 in amino acids: CASKRRGRSGEPLHF. In DNA form, the CDR3 reads TGTGCCAGTAAGAGGAGGGGGCGCTCAGGTGAGCCCCTCCACTTT. V and J are TRBV19 and TRBJ1-6; 7 nucleotides line up with TRBD1. In germline, CDR1 is LNHDA, CDR2 SQIVND (reference sequence). V shed 7 bases and J 13 bases; nucleotides not matched to a gene: 16. The CDR3 is 15 amino acids.

V gene TRBV7-2 combines with J gene TRBJ1-6, with D perhaps TRBD1 (5 bases). This CDR3 is 12 amino acids long. V was shortened by 5 bases and J by 15 bases, with 14 bases between the two germline ends. Germline V gives CDR1 SGHTA, CDR2 FQGNSA. In DNA, the CDR3 is TGTGCCAGCAGCCTACCCCTGGGGGGCCTCCACTTT. This translates into CASSLPLGGLHF.

The gene calls are TRBV28 and TRBJ2-7, with no clear D. V dropped 11 bases and J dropped 0 bases, with 14 bases sitting between them. CDR1 and CDR2 (germline): MDHEN, SYDVKM. CDR3 length: 13 residues. The CDR3 region is CASGPHSSYEQYV. DNA for the CDR3: TGTGCCTCAGGCCCTCATAGCTCCTACGAGCAGTACGTC.

The V and J genes are TRBV11-2 and TRBJ2-2; a possible D gene is TRBD1 (6 bases). This CDR3 comprises 16 residues. Germline CDR1 reads SGHAT; CDR2 reads FQNNGV. Trimming left V 6 bases short and J 1 base short, with 15 bases between. This CDR3 reads CASSLSRGRNTGELFF. The DNA for the CDR3 is TGTGCCAGCAGTTTATCCAGGGGTCGGAACACCGGGGAGCTGTTTTTT.

This chain uses TRBV19 with TRBJ2-2, with TRBD2 matching over 15 bases. The CDR3 sequence is 17 residues long. Germline assignment: CDR1 LNHDA and CDR2 SQIVND (reference sequence). V lost 4 bases to trimming and J lost 4 bases; unmatched junction nucleotides: 4. CDR3 nucleotide sequence: TGTGCCAGTAGTACGGGACTAGCGGGGGGAGGCACCGGGGAGCTGTTTTTT. This translates into CASSTGLAGGGTGELFF.

V is TRBV28 and J is TRBJ1-2; the D is unclear. Germline V gives CDR1 MDHEN, CDR2 SYDVKM. The CDR3 contains 14 residues. The V end lost 6 bases, the J end lost 5 bases, and 16 bases lay between the germline ends. CDR3 residues: CASSGFHSSYGYTF. CDR3 nucleotide sequence: TGTGCCAGCAGCGGATTCCACTCGAGTTATGGCTACACCTTC.

This clone was observed a single time. The rearrangement links TRBV12-5 to TRBJ2-3; D gene ambiguous. This CDR3 is built from 15 residues. CDR1 and CDR2 (germline): LGHNT, FRNRAP. Trimming pared 4 bases from V and 2 bases from J, leaving 13 bases between. CDR3 residues: CASGSPGDPTDTQYF. DNA of the CDR3: TGTGCTAGTGGTTCCCCCGGAGACCCCACAGATACGCAGTATTTT.

V is TRBV5-1 and J is TRBJ2-5, with 10 bases matching TRBD2. The CDR3 loop spans 15 amino acids. V trimming: 5 bases; J trimming: 3 bases; junction bases outside the gene matches: 7. Germline CDR1 is SGHRS and CDR2 is YFSETQ. The CDR3 DNA is TGCGCCAGCAGAAGGATAGCGGGGGGCGAAGAGACCCAGTACTTC. Its translation: CASRRIAGGEETQYF.

The chain carries TRBV4-1 and TRBJ1-5; D is unclear. Trimming left V 0 bases short and J 7 bases short, with 7 bases between. The germline V gene has CDR1 MGHRA and CDR2 YSYEKL. This CDR3 has 13 amino acids. The chain's CDR3 is CASSQDRTQPQHF. The DNA of the CDR3 is TGCGCCAGCAGCCAAGATCGGACGCAGCCCCAGCATTTT.

V gene TRBV11-2 combines with J gene TRBJ1-3, with D possibly matching TRBD1 (6 bases). The CDR3 totals 17 residues. Trimming cost V 4 bases and J 3 bases, with 19 bases left between them. Germline V gene lookup returns CDR1 SGHAT and CDR2 FQNNGV. The CDR3 DNA reads as TGTGCCAGCAGCTCAACCGACCCGCAGGGGAGTGGAAACACCATATATTTT. Translating gives CASSSTDPQGSGNTIYF.

The rearrangement links TRBV19 to TRBJ2-1, with 10 bases that match TRBD2. V lost 4 bases to trimming and J lost 10 bases; unmatched junction nucleotides: 10. The length of the CDR3 is 15 residues. Germline V gene sequence: CDR1 LNHDA, CDR2 SQIVND (reference sequence). The CDR3 spells CASSTLAGALGEQFF. In DNA form, the CDR3 reads TGTGCCAGTAGTACCCTAGCGGGGGCCCTTGGAGAGCAGTTCTTC. The full variable domain, rest sourced from reference TRBV19 and TRBJ2-1, is DGGITQSPKYLFRKEGQNVTLSCEQNLNHDAMYWYRQDPGQGLRLIYYSQIVNDFQKGDIAEGYSVSREKKESFPLTVTSAQKNPTAFYLCASSTLAGALGEQFFGPGTRLTVL.

The chain has TRBV28 and TRBJ1-2; D is perhaps TRBD1 (5 bases). The CDR3 runs to 15 residues. Germline loops: CDR1 MDHEN, CDR2 SYDVKM. The germline V and J ends were trimmed by 7 bases and 4 bases, with 19 bases remaining between them. The CDR3 DNA sequence: TGTGCCAGCACTGGGACTCCCCTTGGGATCTATGGCTACACCTTC. Its translation is CASTGTPLGIYGYTF.

The J gene is TRBJ2-5, the V gene TRBV28; a weak D match, TRBD2 (6 bases). Germline-derived CDR1 and CDR2 are MDHEN and SYDVKM. V was cut by 7 bases and J by 5 bases, with 17 bases left in between. This CDR3 has 14 amino acids. The CDR3: CASNPPRGWETQYF. CDR3 in DNA: TGTGCCAGCAACCCCCCCCGGGGGTGGGAGACCCAGTACTTC.

This chain links TRBV12-3 or TRBV12-4 with TRBJ1-3, with D unresolved. The V gene lost 4 bases and the J gene lost 0 bases, with 4 bases spanning the gap. The CDR3 is 13 residues long. The CDR3 nucleotides are TGTGCCAGCAGTTCGTTCTCTGGAAACACCATATATTTT. The encoded protein is CASSSFSGNTIYF.

V gene TRBV4-1 combines with J gene TRBJ1-2; TRBD1 matches 9 bases. CDR3 length equals 16 residues. J lost 2 bases, V lost 4 bases, and 8 bases had no gene match. Germline CDR1 MGHRA, CDR2 YSYEKL. The CDR3 DNA reads as TGCGCCAGCAGCCCTATACTAGGACAGGGGAACTATGGCTACACCTTC. Amino acids: CASSPILGQGNYGYTF.

The V gene is TRBV2, the J gene TRBJ2-5; a possible D gene is TRBD2 (6 bases). Germline V gene lookup returns CDR1 SNHLY and CDR2 FYNNEI. This CDR3 region has 13 residues. With 6 bases removed from V and 1 base from J, the gap between germline ends came to 9 bases. As DNA, the CDR3 is TGTGCCAGCAGGCGGGACTCCCAAGAGACCCAGTACTTC. This translates into CASRRDSQETQYF.

The V and J genes are TRBV3-1 (or the pseudogene TRBV3-2) and TRBJ2-3; unclear D gene. V was clipped by 2 bases and J by 3 bases, with 6 bases between them. This CDR3 is built from 13 residues. Germline-derived CDR1 and CDR2 are LGHDT and YNNKEL (reference sequence). The DNA of the CDR3 is TGTGCCAGCAGCCAACGTGGGACAGATACGCAGTATTTT. Translated, it gives CASSQRGTDTQYF.

The chain carries TRBV4-1 and TRBJ2-3; weak D call: TRBD1 (6 bases). CDR3 length: 16 residues. Germline lookup yields CDR1 MGHRA and CDR2 YSYEKL. V lost 1 base to trimming and J lost 6 bases, with 17 bases between them. The CDR3 sequence: CASSQAGRGAADTQYF. The CDR3, as DNA: TGCGCCAGCAGCCAAGCGGGCAGGGGTGCCGCGGATACGCAGTATTTT.

V usage is TRBV7-3 and J usage is TRBJ2-2; D ambiguous. The CDR3 is 13 residues long. Germline lookup yields CDR1 SGHTA and CDR2 FQGTGA. Trimming took off 4 bases at V and 5 bases at J, with 8 bases between the two ends. The CDR3 loop is CASSWDDTGELFF. In nucleotides, the CDR3 is TGTGCCAGCAGCTGGGATGATACCGGGGAGCTGTTTTTT.

The rearrangement joins TRBV10-3 to TRBJ2-1, with D possibly matching TRBD2 (6 bases). There are 16 residues in the CDR3. Germline lookup yields CDR1 ENHRY and CDR2 SYGVKD. Trimming removed 2 bases at V and 4 bases at J, with 15 bases between. CDR3 in DNA: TGTGCCATCAGTGAGCCCACCGGGGGAGAGTACAATGAGCAGTTCTTC. Its protein is CAISEPTGGEYNEQFF.

The chain is built from TRBV10-3 and TRBJ2-1, with 13 bases fitting TRBD2. The CDR3 is 18 residues long. V lost 4 bases to trimming and J lost 0 bases; unmatched junction nucleotides: 6. Germline V gives CDR1 ENHRY, CDR2 SYGVKD. In DNA form, the CDR3 reads TGTGCCATCAGTGTACTAGCGGGGGGGGGCAGCTCCTACAATGAGCAGTTCTTC. As protein: CAISVLAGGGSSYNEQFF.